This TCR beta chain was sequenced in a study of response to subunit inactivated influenza vaccine. The sample holds many counts of this clonotype. The CDR3 contains 16 residues. CDR1 and CDR2 (germline): SGHVS, FQNEAQ. Trimming took 4 bases from V and 9 from J; bases not matched to a gene: 10. One entry per CDR3 protein, called by TCRdb with MiXCR from the RT-PCR reads. This sample has about 570,000 distinct CDR3 sequences; about 11% occur once, and the top ten carry about 11%. These sequences were also reported in another study, on T cells expressing NK-cell markers. That paper states: The authors generated TCR beta cDNA through 5'RACE template switching with UMIs.

This TCR was sampled from a man in his fifties or sixties who received an inactivated influenza vaccine. The V call is TRBV7-8, the J call TRBJ1-6, with 9 bases identical to TRBD1. The input for sequencing was PBMCs from blood, taken on the day of vaccination. CDR3 sequence (DNA): TGTGCCAGCAGCTCACAGGGGGCAGGGAGTATTTCACCCCTCCACTTT. Amino acid sequence: CASSSQGAGSISPLHF.